Below are 8 T cell receptor beta chains sequenced from a single sample in a study of blood T cell repertoires in COVID-19. This table comes from immunoSEQ multiplex PCR, and its TCRdb copy is limited to in-frame clones, with some not included. The table records some 320,000 clones, around 90% of them present only once. The sample taken for sequencing was PBMCs or T cells enriched from blood (not recorded which). The receptors come from a man aged 55 to 69 who had recovered from COVID-19.

The chain couples TRBV5-1 to TRBJ2-5; TRBD2 agrees at 13 bases. Germline V gene data show CDR1 as SGHRS and CDR2 as YFSETQ. V gave up 0 bases and J gave up 3 bases; unmatched junction bases: 20. This CDR3 spans 22 amino acids. The CDR3: CASSLAPQTSGRPQPLKETQYF. In DNA form, the CDR3 reads TGCGCCAGCAGCTTGGCCCCTCAGACTAGCGGGAGGCCGCAGCCTTTGAAAGAGACCCAGTACTTC.

The chain uses TRBV6-1 and TRBJ1-5; 8 bases are a match to TRBD1. Germline CDR1 is MNHNS and CDR2 is SASEGT. The CDR3 spans 16 residues. V shed 2 bases, J shed 0 bases, and the junction held 3 bases outside the gene matches. CDR3 in amino acids: CASSEQGAFSNQPQHF. For the CDR3, the DNA is TGTGCCAGCAGTGAACAGGGGGCCTTTAGCAATCAGCCCCAGCATTTT.

This clone was counted a single time. The chain employs TRBV27 and TRBJ2-1; no firm D call. The V gene lost 8 bases and the J gene lost 5 bases, with 13 bases spanning the gap. There are 13 residues in the CDR3. The germline CDR1 and CDR2 sequences are MNHEY and SMNVEV (reference sequence). The CDR3 DNA is TGTGCCAGCGGCCCCTTTACAAACAATGAGCAGTTCTTC. This codes for CASGPFTNNEQFF.

In this sample, this clone turned up a few times. The V call is TRBV11-3, the J call TRBJ2-7; 7 bases are shared with TRBD2. Trimming cost V 2 bases and J 4 bases; bases outside gene matches: 17. This CDR3 comprises 18 residues. The germline CDR1 and CDR2 sequences are SGHNT and YENEEA. As DNA, the CDR3 is TGTGCCAGCAGCTTAAGATATCGGTCTAGCGGAAAAGAATACGAGCAGTACTTC. This gives the protein CASSLRYRSSGKEYEQYF.

This clone was observed once. This chain uses TRBV20-1 with TRBJ1-2; D is ambiguous. CDR1 is DFQATT, CDR2 SNEGSKA, per germline (reference sequence). The CDR3 length is 11 residues. V was pared by 5 bases and J by 4 bases, with 8 bases between. The DNA for the CDR3 is TGCAGTGCTCGAATCGGCTATGGCTACACCTTC. Translation: CSARIGYGYTF.

The chain has TRBV18 and TRBJ1-5; the D is unclear. V was cut by 3 bases and J by 3 bases, with 15 bases left in between. The CDR3 has 16 residues. In germline, CDR1 is KGHSH, CDR2 LQKENI. CDR3 amino acids: CASSPRSGGDNQPQHF. Here the CDR3 DNA reads TGTGCCAGCTCACCCCGATCGGGAGGTGACAATCAGCCCCAGCATTTT.

In this sample, this clone turned up once. This rearrangement joins TRBV7-2 to TRBJ1-1; TRBD1 agrees at 9 bases. CDR3 length equals 15 residues. V shed 5 bases, J shed 4 bases, and the junction held 8 bases outside the gene matches. Germline CDR1 is SGHTA and CDR2 is FQGNSA. The CDR3 region is CASSPPGTGTTEAFF. The DNA of the CDR3 is TGTGCCAGCAGCCCACCCGGGACAGGGACCACTGAAGCTTTCTTT.

The CDR3 nucleotides are TGTGCCAGCTCCCCCCCCACAGGGGTGGGAAACACCATATATTTT. As protein: CASSPPTGVGNTIYF. The chain joins TRBV9 to TRBJ1-3; 7 positions match TRBD1. Per the germline V gene, CDR1 is SGDLS and CDR2 is YYNGEE. The CDR3 has 15 residues. Trimming cost V 7 bases and J 4 bases; bases outside gene matches: 11.